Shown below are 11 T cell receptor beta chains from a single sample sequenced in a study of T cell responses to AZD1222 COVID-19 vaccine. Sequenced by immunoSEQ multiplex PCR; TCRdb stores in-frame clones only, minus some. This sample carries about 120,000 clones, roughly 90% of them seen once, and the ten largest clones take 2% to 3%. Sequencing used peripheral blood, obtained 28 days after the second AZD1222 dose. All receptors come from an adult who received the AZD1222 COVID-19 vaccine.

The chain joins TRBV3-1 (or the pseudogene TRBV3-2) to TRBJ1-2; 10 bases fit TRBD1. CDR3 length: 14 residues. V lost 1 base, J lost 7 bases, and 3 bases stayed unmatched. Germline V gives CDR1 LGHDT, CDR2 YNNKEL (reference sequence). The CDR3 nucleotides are TGTGCCAGCAGCCAAGGGACAGGGGGATTTGGCTACACCTTC. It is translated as CASSQGTGGFGYTF.

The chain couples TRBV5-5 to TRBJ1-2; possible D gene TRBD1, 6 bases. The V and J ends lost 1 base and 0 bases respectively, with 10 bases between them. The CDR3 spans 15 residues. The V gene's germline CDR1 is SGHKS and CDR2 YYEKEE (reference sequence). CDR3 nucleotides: TGTGCCAGCAGCTTGAGGGGGATGGCTAACTATGGCTACACCTTC. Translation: CASSLRGMANYGYTF.

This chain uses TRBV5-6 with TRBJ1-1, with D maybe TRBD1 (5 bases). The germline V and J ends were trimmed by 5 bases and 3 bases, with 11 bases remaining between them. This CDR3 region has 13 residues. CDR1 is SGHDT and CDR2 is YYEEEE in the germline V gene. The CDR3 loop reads CASRFDSYTEAFF. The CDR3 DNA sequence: TGTGCCAGCAGGTTTGACAGCTACACTGAAGCTTTCTTT.

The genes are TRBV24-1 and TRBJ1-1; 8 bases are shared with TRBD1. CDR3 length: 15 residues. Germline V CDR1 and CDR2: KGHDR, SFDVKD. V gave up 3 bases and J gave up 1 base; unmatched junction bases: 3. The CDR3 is CATSDPDRGNTEAFF. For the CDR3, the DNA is TGTGCCACCAGTGATCCCGACAGGGGGAACACTGAAGCTTTCTTT.

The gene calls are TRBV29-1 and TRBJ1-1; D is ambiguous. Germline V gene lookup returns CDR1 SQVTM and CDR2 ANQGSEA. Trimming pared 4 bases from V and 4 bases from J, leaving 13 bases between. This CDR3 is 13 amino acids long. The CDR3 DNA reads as TGCAGCGTTGGGAGTGGGGTGGGCACTGAAGCTTTCTTT. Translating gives CSVGSGVGTEAFF. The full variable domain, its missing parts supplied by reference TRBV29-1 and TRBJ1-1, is SAVISQKPSRDICQRGTSLTIQCQVDSQVTMMFWYRQQPGQSLTLIATANQGSEATYESGFVIDKFPISRPNLTFSTLTVSNMSPEDSSIYLCSVGSGVGTEAFFGQGTRLTVV.

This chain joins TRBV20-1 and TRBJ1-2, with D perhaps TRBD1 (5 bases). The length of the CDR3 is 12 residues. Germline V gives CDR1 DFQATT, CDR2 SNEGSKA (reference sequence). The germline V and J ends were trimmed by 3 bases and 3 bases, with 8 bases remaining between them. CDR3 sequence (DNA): TGCAGTGCTAGTTCGGGGGACTATGGCTACACCTTC. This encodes CSASSGDYGYTF.

CDR3 in amino acids: CASSLDQGVEKLFF. CDR3 nucleotides: TGTGCCAGCAGCTTAGACCAGGGGGTTGAAAAACTGTTTTTT. The rearrangement links TRBV7-2 to TRBJ1-4; 7 bases agree with TRBD1. V was pared by 1 base and J by 7 bases, with 3 bases of the junction left unmatched. Germline V CDR1 and CDR2: SGHTA, FQGNSA. This CDR3 has 14 residues.

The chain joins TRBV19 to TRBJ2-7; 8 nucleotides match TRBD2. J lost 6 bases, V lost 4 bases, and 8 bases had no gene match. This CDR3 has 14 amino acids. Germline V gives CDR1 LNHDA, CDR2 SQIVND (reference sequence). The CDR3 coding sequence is TGTGCCAGTAGTAAGGGCGGGGGGCGCCGCGAGCAGTACTTC. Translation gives CASSKGGGRREQYF.

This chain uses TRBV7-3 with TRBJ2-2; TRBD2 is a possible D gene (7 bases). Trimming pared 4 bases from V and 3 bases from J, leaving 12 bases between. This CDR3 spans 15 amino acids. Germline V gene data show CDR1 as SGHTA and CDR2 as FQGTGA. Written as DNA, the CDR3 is TGTGCCAGCAGCTCACTAGGGGGGGACACCGGGGAGCTGTTTTTT. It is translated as CASSSLGGDTGELFF.

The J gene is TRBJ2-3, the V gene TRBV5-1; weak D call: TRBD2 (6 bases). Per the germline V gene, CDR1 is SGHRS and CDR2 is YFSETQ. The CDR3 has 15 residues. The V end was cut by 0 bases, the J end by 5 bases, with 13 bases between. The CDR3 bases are TGCGCCAGCAGCTTGGGACTCCGGGGAGGAGATACGCAGTATTTT. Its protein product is CASSLGLRGGDTQYF. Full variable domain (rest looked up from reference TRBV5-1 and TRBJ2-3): KAGVTQTPRYLIKTRGQQVTLSCSPISGHRSVSWYQQTPGQGLQFLFEYFSETQRNKGNFPGRFSGRQFSNSRSEMNVSTLELGDSALYLCASSLGLRGGDTQYFGPGTRLTVL.

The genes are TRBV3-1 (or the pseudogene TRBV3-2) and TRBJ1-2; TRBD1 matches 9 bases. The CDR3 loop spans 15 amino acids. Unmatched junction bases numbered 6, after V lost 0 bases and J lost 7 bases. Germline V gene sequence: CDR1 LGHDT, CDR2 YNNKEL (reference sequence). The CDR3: CASSQEALGQGGYTF. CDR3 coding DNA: TGTGCCAGCAGCCAAGAGGCCTTGGGACAGGGTGGCTACACCTTC.